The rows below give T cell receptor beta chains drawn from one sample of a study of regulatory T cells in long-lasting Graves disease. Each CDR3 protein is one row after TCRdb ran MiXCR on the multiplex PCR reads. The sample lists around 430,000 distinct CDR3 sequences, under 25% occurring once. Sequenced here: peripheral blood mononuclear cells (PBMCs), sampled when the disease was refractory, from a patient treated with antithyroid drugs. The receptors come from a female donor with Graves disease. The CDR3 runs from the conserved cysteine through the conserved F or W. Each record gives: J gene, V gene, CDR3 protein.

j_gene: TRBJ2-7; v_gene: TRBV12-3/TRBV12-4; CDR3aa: CASSSTGGYWEQYF
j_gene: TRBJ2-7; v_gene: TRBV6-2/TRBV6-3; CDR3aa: CASSYSSTKQYF
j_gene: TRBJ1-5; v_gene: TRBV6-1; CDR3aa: CASREAVASSNQPQHF
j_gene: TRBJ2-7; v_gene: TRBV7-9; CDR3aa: CANSLAGHEQYF
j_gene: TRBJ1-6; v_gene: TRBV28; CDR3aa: CASSSHDRISLHF
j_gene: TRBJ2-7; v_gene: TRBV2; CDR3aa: CASSYFYYEQYF
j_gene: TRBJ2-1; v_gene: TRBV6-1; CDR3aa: CASTVDEPPLLNEQFF
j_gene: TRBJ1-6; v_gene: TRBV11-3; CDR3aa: CASGGQGPVHF
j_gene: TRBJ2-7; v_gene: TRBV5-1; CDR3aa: CASSLGTPAYEQYF
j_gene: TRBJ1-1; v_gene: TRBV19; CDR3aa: CASSRWDITEAFF